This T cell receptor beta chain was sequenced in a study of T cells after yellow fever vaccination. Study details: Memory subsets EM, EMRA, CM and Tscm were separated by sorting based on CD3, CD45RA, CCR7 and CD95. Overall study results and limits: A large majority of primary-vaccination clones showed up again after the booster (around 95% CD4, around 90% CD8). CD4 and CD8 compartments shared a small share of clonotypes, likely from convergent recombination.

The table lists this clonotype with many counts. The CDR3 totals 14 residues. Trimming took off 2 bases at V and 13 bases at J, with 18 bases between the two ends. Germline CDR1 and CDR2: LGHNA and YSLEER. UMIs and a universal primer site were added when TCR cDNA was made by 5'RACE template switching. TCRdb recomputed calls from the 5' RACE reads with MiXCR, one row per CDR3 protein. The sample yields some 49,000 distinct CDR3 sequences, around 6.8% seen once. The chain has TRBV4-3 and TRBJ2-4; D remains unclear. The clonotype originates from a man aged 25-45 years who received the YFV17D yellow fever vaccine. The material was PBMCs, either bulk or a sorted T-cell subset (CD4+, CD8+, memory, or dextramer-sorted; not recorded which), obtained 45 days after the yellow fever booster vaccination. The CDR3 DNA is TGCGCCAGCAGCCAAATTGCCGGATCCCGAACCCAGTACTTC. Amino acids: CASSQIAGSRTQYF.